This T cell receptor (beta chain) was found in a study of cytomegalovirus exposure and HLA in healthy donors. Amplification used 60 Vbeta primers and 13 Jbeta primers. Produced via immunoSEQ multiplex PCR; TCRdb's table is partial and in-frame only. The table lists approximately 97,000 clones, 60% to 80% of them singletons. The germline V gene has CDR1 SGHRS and CDR2 YFSETQ. The CDR3 runs 16 residues. The V end was cut by 3 bases, the J end by 2 bases, with 14 bases between. The chain combines TRBV5-1 with TRBJ2-2, with no clear D. Sequencing was performed on PBMCs. The receptor was derived from a male donor in good health and CMV-seropositive. CDR3 sequence reads: CASSSPSTPNTGELFF. Written as DNA, the CDR3 is TGCGCCAGCAGCTCCCCAAGTACTCCAAACACCGGGGAGCTGTTTTTT.